Presented here are 8 T cell receptor beta chains from one specimen sequenced in a study of graft-versus-host responses after intestinal transplantation. Clones were read by immunoSEQ multiplex PCR, and TCRdb kept only the in-frame ones, dropping some. The sample carries about 130,000 clones, about 93% recorded once. These TCRs are of unknown antigen specificity. Source: unstimulated CD4+ T cells sorted from spleen or lymph node cells, taken before intestinal transplant. The receptors originated from a human donor who received an intestinal transplant.

The chain joins TRBV15 to TRBJ2-7; 10 positions match TRBD1. Unmatched junction bases numbered 5, after V lost 3 bases and J lost 3 bases. The CDR3 runs 15 residues. Germline values: CDR1 LNHNV, CDR2 YYDKDF (reference sequence). CDR3 coding DNA: TGTGCCACCAGCAGGGGGACAGGGGCTTACTACGAGCAGTACTTC. This sequence encodes CATSRGTGAYYEQYF.

V is TRBV5-1 and J is TRBJ2-7; 7 bases are a match to TRBD1. J lost 0 bases, V lost 2 bases, and 2 bases had no gene match. This CDR3 spans 14 amino acids. CDR1 is SGHRS and CDR2 is YFSETQ in the germline V gene. The CDR3 DNA sequence: TGCGCCAGCAGCTTTAGACAGGGCTCCTACGAGCAGTACTTC. It specifies CASSFRQGSYEQYF.

The CDR3, as DNA: TGTGCCAGCAGGATGCAGGGGCTTCTTCCCAATCAGCCCCAGCATTTT. Its translation is CASRMQGLLPNQPQHF. V gene TRBV27 combines with J gene TRBJ1-5, with D perhaps matching TRBD1 (6 bases). V gave up 6 bases and J gave up 3 bases, with 18 bases separating them. Germline V gene lookup returns CDR1 MNHEY and CDR2 SMNVEV (reference sequence). The CDR3 runs 16 residues.

J is TRBJ1-2 and V is TRBV5-1; perhaps TRBD1 as D (6 bases). With 4 bases removed from V and 0 bases from J, the gap between germline ends came to 13 bases. Looked up from germline, CDR1 is SGHRS and CDR2 is YFSETQ. The CDR3 sequence is 15 residues long. The CDR3 DNA follows: TGCGCCAGCAGCCCTGCAGGGGAAGCTAACTATGGCTACACCTTC. Its translation is CASSPAGEANYGYTF.

The rearrangement joins TRBV7-2 to TRBJ2-5; the D gene is possibly TRBD2 (6 bases). V lost 2 bases to trimming and J lost 3 bases, with 16 bases between them. Looked up from germline, CDR1 is SGHTA and CDR2 is FQGNSA. The CDR3 length is 16 residues. CDR3 bases: TGTGCCAGCAGCTTATCCACTAGCCTATTGGAAGAGACCCAGTACTTC. Residues: CASSLSTSLLEETQYF.

The gene calls are TRBV5-1 and TRBJ1-1, with D possibly TRBD1 on 5 matching bases. Trimming took off 4 bases at V and 3 bases at J, with 10 bases between the two ends. The germline CDR1 and CDR2 sequences are SGHRS and YFSETQ. The CDR3 covers 13 residues. CDR3 region: CASSLIGDTEAFF. The CDR3, as DNA: TGCGCCAGCAGCCTCATAGGGGACACTGAAGCTTTCTTT.

V and J are TRBV2 and TRBJ2-3; 8 positions match TRBD2. Germline V gene data show CDR1 as SNHLY and CDR2 as FYNNEI. V gave up 7 bases and J gave up 1 base; unmatched junction bases: 7. The CDR3 length is 15 residues. CDR3: CASTSGTRGTDTQYF. CDR3 nucleotides: TGTGCCAGCACTTCCGGGACTAGAGGCACAGATACGCAGTATTTT.

The gene calls are TRBV6-5 and TRBJ2-5, with TRBD2 matching 8 bases. This CDR3 is 16 amino acids long. The V gene's germline CDR1 is MNHEY and CDR2 SVGAGI. J lost 3 bases, V lost 1 base, and 7 bases had no gene match. In DNA, the CDR3 is TGTGCCAGCAGTTACTTCCTAGCGGGCGGCGAAGAGACCCAGTACTTC. This translates into CASSYFLAGGEETQYF.